This T cell receptor (beta chain) was sequenced for a study of blood T cells in healthy people across ages. Germline-derived CDR1 and CDR2 are MNHNS and SASEGT. The CDR3 is 15 amino acids. The V end lost 1 base, the J end lost 5 bases, and 11 bases lay between the germline ends. Sample-barcoded 5' priming and a J-beta primer mix drove a second PCR of 7 to 11 cycles. Every sample produced at least 3 million CDR3-containing paired-end reads. In TCRdb, the 5' RACE reads were re-called with MiXCR into one record per CDR3 protein. The sample comprises about 590,000 distinct CDR3 sequences, roughly 30% of which are singletons, and 15% to 18% rests with the top ten.

Sequencing input: blood. The V call is TRBV6-1, the J call TRBJ1-4; D gene uncertain. The TCR was taken from a woman older than 75 in good health. The CDR3 nucleotides read TGTGCCAGCAGTGAAGATGAGAGACAAAATGAAAAACTGTTTTTT. This gives the protein CASSEDERQNEKLFF.